One and the same sample provided the 18 T cell receptor beta chains below, sequenced in a study of blood T cells in healthy people across ages. Primed by a sample-barcoded 5' primer and a J-beta primer mix, a second PCR proceeded for roughly 7 to 11 cycles. From the 5' RACE reads, TCRdb called clonotypes with MiXCR, one entry per CDR3 protein. The data contain roughly 640,000 distinct CDR3 sequences, around 31% of them singletons. Sequencing was carried out using blood. The receptors shown here come from a woman of 80 years or more in good health.

At least ten counts were recorded for this clonotype. The CDR3 nucleotides read TGTGCCAGCAGCCTGTATGGCGAGCAGTACTTC. The encoded protein is CASSLYGEQYF. V is TRBV6-6 and J is TRBJ2-7; D call uncertain. V was pared by 6 bases and J by 6 bases, with 9 bases between. This CDR3 contains 11 residues. Germline CDR1 MNHNY, CDR2 SVGAGI (reference sequence).

This clonotype was seen only a few times. The chain uses TRBV28 and TRBJ1-1, with no clear D. CDR3 size: 12 residues. Trimming stripped 9 bases from V and 1 base from J, with 9 bases between. Germline V gene data show CDR1 as MDHEN and CDR2 as SYDVKM. The CDR3 DNA is TGTGCCAGTGGGTTCCCGAACACTGAAGCTTTCTTT. Protein product: CASGFPNTEAFF.

This clonotype was counted many times. The chain carries TRBV12-3 or TRBV12-4 and TRBJ2-7; tentatively, D is TRBD2 (5 bases). The CDR3 sequence is 15 residues long. V was cut by 3 bases and J by 3 bases, with 15 bases left in between. The CDR3 reads CASSLPGVPLYEQYF. The CDR3, as DNA: TGTGCCAGCAGTTTGCCCGGGGTTCCGCTCTACGAGCAGTACTTC.

This clonotype occurred many times. The chain employs TRBV7-9 and TRBJ2-1; D remains unclear. This CDR3 comprises 17 residues. The ends were cut back, 5 bases at V and 2 bases at J, with 19 bases in the middle. Germline assignment: CDR1 SEHNR and CDR2 FQNEAQ (reference sequence). The CDR3 here is CASSPPYRNSPYNEQFF. CDR3 nucleotide sequence: TGTGCCAGCAGCCCCCCATACCGAAATAGCCCCTACAATGAGCAGTTCTTC.

Ten or more counts support this clonotype. J is TRBJ2-1 and V is TRBV5-1; TRBD1 agrees at 8 bases. This CDR3 is 14 amino acids long. V shed 7 bases, J shed 4 bases, and the junction held 7 bases outside the gene matches. Germline CDR1 SGHRS, CDR2 YFSETQ. DNA of the CDR3: TGCGCCAGCGCCCCGACAGGGGATTACAATGAGCAGTTCTTC. Translating it yields CASAPTGDYNEQFF.

This clonotype was seen repeatedly, ten times or more. This chain links TRBV20-1 with TRBJ2-7; D assignment may be TRBD1 or TRBD2 (5 bases each). This CDR3 has 12 residues. CDR1 is DFQATT and CDR2 is SNEGSKA in the germline V gene (reference sequence). CDR3: CTSQRGGYEQYF. In DNA, the CDR3 is TGCACCTCTCAGAGGGGCGGCTACGAGCAGTACTTC.

This clonotype came up many times. Here the CDR3 DNA reads TGTGCCAGCAGTTCCGGGACAGGGGGCTACACCTTC. Its protein is CASSSGTGGYTF. V usage is TRBV6-2 or TRBV6-3 and J usage is TRBJ1-2; 9 bases are a match to TRBD1. The CDR3 contains 12 residues. The ends lost 4 bases at V and 8 bases at J; junction bases unmatched: 2. From germline, CDR1 is MNHEY and CDR2 SVGEGT.

This clonotype was counted a single time. One base away lies a much larger clone, so this may be a sequencing read error. The J gene is TRBJ2-7, the V gene TRBV12-3 or TRBV12-4, with TRBD1 identical over 8 bases. The CDR3 runs 14 residues. CDR3 sequence reads: CAGSPGQGSREQYF. In DNA, the CDR3 is TGTGCCGGCAGCCCCGGACAGGGTTCTCGGGAGCAGTACTTC.

This clonotype was observed at least ten times. The chain employs TRBV6-6 and TRBJ2-1; 7 bases line up with TRBD1. Germline CDR1 is MNHNY and CDR2 is SVGAGI (reference sequence). The CDR3 runs 14 residues. V was pared by 5 bases and J by 8 bases, with 9 bases of the junction left unmatched. This chain's CDR3 is CASSPPGGKDEQFF. The CDR3 nucleotides read TGTGCCAGCAGTCCCCCAGGGGGAAAAGATGAGCAGTTCTTC.

This clonotype was observed at least ten times. This chain joins TRBV9 and TRBJ1-2; 7 bases fit TRBD1. The V gene end was trimmed by 4 bases and the J gene end by 2 bases; junction bases not matched to a gene: 5. The CDR3 length is 14 residues. Germline CDR1 is SGDLS and CDR2 is YYNGEE. CDR3 protein: CASSLEQGNYGYTF. In DNA form, the CDR3 reads TGTGCCAGCAGCCTAGAACAGGGGAACTATGGCTACACCTTC.

This clonotype was counted many times. The V call is TRBV25-1, the J call TRBJ1-4; D uncertain. The CDR3 consists of 14 residues. Germline V lookup: CDR1 MGHDK, CDR2 SYGVNS. The V and J ends lost 3 bases and 4 bases respectively, with 9 bases between them. The CDR3 reads CASSDTTLNEKLFF. DNA for the CDR3: TGTGCCAGCAGTGATACGACCCTTAATGAAAAACTGTTTTTT. The variable domain in full, completed from reference TRBV25-1 and TRBJ1-4, reads EADIYQTPRYLVIGTGKKITLECSQTMGHDKMYWYQQDPGMELHLIHYSYGVNSTEKGDLSSESTVSRIRTEHFPLTLESARPSHTSQYLCASSDTTLNEKLFFGSGTQLSVL.

This clonotype showed up many times. With a much larger clone just one base away, this may be a read error. The chain employs TRBV10-3 and TRBJ2-5, with 7 positions matching TRBD1. The CDR3 extends over 14 amino acids. V lost 6 bases, J lost 11 bases, and 15 bases stayed unmatched. Germline CDR1 and CDR2: ENHRY and SYGVKD. The CDR3 sequence is CAISLTGLRNEQYF. For the CDR3, the DNA is TGTGCCATCAGCCTGACAGGGTTACGCAATGAGCAGTACTTC.

In regard to this clonotype: This may come from a read error, since a much larger clone is one base off. The CDR3 sequence is CASSFQTSGANVRTF. CDR3 in DNA: TGCGCCAGCAGCTTCCAGACTTCTGGGGCCAACGTCCGGACTTTC. This chain uses TRBV5-1 with TRBJ2-6; the D gene is possibly TRBD1 (5 bases). CDR3 size: 15 residues. Germline lookup yields CDR1 SGHRS and CDR2 YFSETQ.

This chain links TRBV30 with TRBJ2-7; D call uncertain. The germline V gene encodes CDR1 GTSNPN and CDR2 SVGIG (reference sequence). V was shortened by 0 bases and J by 3 bases, with 6 bases between the two germline ends. This CDR3 is 12 amino acids long. This CDR3 reads CAWSVRDYEQYF. The CDR3 coding sequence is TGTGCCTGGAGTGTAAGGGACTACGAGCAGTACTTC.

The chain couples TRBV30 to TRBJ1-2, with D possibly matching TRBD1 (6 bases). V was trimmed by 3 bases and J by 4 bases, leaving 12 bases between them. In germline, CDR1 is GTSNPN, CDR2 SVGIG (reference sequence). There are 13 residues in the CDR3. This CDR3 is CAWRGGLVYGYTF. Here the CDR3 DNA reads TGTGCCTGGAGGGGGGGGCTCGTCTATGGCTACACCTTC.

This chain connects TRBV7-9 to TRBJ1-2; D not certain. The CDR3 is made up of 15 amino acids. Germline V CDR1 and CDR2: SEHNR, FQNEAQ (reference sequence). V lost 1 base and J lost 5, with 14 bases in between. The CDR3 spells CASSLGVGNGYGYTF. CDR3 nucleotides: TGTGCCAGCAGCTTAGGAGTCGGGAATGGATATGGCTACACCTTC.

This clonotype was recorded at least ten times. The gene calls are TRBV5-6 and TRBJ1-1, with a possible D match to TRBD1 (5 bases). This CDR3 contains 13 residues. Trimming cost V 7 bases and J 4 bases, with 14 bases left between them. Germline CDR1 and CDR2: SGHDT and YYEEEE. Here the CDR3 reads CASGSAGGTEAFF. CDR3 DNA sequence: TGTGCCAGCGGATCGGCCGGGGGCACTGAAGCTTTCTTT.

Turning to this clonotype: This may come from a read error, since a much larger clone is one base off. The chain uses TRBV6-4 and TRBJ2-1; 7 bases are a match to TRBD2. Germline values: CDR1 MRHNA, CDR2 SNTAGT. The CDR3 sequence is 15 residues long. The CDR3 here is CASSEGGGVYNERFF. CDR3 nucleotides: TGTGCCAGCAGTGAGGGCGGGGGAGTCTACAATGAGCGGTTCTTC.